This is a list of T cell receptor beta chains from one sample in a study of shared clonotypes between healthy human individuals. Only in-frame clones appear in the TCRdb table, and some are missing; sequencing was by immunoSEQ multiplex PCR. The table shows roughly 1,000,000 clones, with roughly 74% occurring only once. Sample: memory CD4+ T cells from PBMCs. The receptors come from a man aged 18 to 30 in good health. Some clones in this sample may be carry-over from other donors' samples. Both conserved end residues are part of each CDR3. Each record gives: D gene, V gene, J gene, clone size, CDR3 protein, CDR3 DNA. D genes are given only for firm matches. Only part of the rows carry a size: once, few, many, or a class if the clone is expanded.

D: .
V: TRBV11-2
J: TRBJ2-7
size: .
CDR3: CASSPIDRLGEQYF
DNA: TGTGCCAGCAGCCCAATTGACAGGTTGGGCGAGCAGTACTTC

D: .
V: TRBV28
J: TRBJ2-7
size: .
CDR3: CASSLGGYEQYF
DNA: TGTGCCAGCAGTTTGGGAGGTTACGAGCAGTACTTC

D: .
V: TRBV19
J: TRBJ1-1
size: .
CDR3: CASSIGMNTEAFF
DNA: TGTGCCAGTAGTATAGGTATGAACACTGAAGCTTTCTTT

D: .
V: TRBV10-3
J: TRBJ1-1
size: few
CDR3: CAISDSLNTEAFF
DNA: TGTGCCATCAGTGATTCATTGAACACTGAAGCTTTCTTT

D: TRBD1
V: TRBV5-1
J: TRBJ1-2
size: .
CDR3: CASSLGTGTVWSYTF
DNA: TGCGCCAGCAGCTTGGGGACAGGTACCGTATGGAGCTACACCTTC

D: .
V: TRBV5-4
J: TRBJ1-2
size: .
CDR3: CASSLTRTGTANYGYTF
DNA: TGTGCCAGCAGCCTGACCAGGACGGGGACGGCGAACTATGGCTACACCTTC

D: .
V: TRBV7-9
J: TRBJ1-5
size: .
CDR3: CASSLTGPHQPQHF
DNA: TGTGCCAGCAGCTTAACGGGACCACATCAGCCCCAGCATTTT

D: .
V: TRBV2
J: TRBJ2-3
size: .
CDR3: CASKSQRHTDTQYF
DNA: TGTGCCAGCAAGTCGCAACGGCACACAGATACGCAGTATTTT

D: .
V: TRBV5-1
J: TRBJ2-7
size: .
CDR3: CASSLIGREQYF
DNA: TGCGCCAGCAGCTTGATCGGTCGCGAGCAGTACTTC

D: .
V: TRBV9
J: TRBJ1-1
size: few
CDR3: CASSVTAANTEAFF
DNA: TGTGCCAGCAGCGTAACCGCAGCGAACACTGAAGCTTTCTTT

D: .
V: TRBV9
J: TRBJ1-3
size: many
CDR3: CASSPQAPDSGNTIYF
DNA: TGTGCCAGCAGCCCACAGGCGCCAGACTCTGGAAACACCATATATTTT

D: TRBD1
V: TRBV6-1
J: TRBJ1-5
size: once
CDR3: CASIPGQGTRPQHF
DNA: TGTGCCAGCATTCCAGGACAGGGGACACGGCCCCAGCATTTT

D: TRBD2
V: TRBV11-1
J: TRBJ2-5
size: .
CDR3: CASSLGQLAFGETQYF
DNA: TGTGCCAGCAGCTTAGGTCAACTAGCGTTTGGTGAGACCCAGTACTTC

D: .
V: TRBV28
J: TRBJ2-3
size: .
CDR3: CASKGGSWGTDTQYF
DNA: TGTGCCAGCAAGGGGGGGAGCTGGGGCACAGATACGCAGTATTTT

D: .
V: TRBV30
J: TRBJ1-3
size: .
CDR3: CAWRRTLSGNTIYF
DNA: TGTGCCTGGAGGCGTACACTCTCTGGAAACACCATATATTTT

D: TRBD2
V: TRBV5-1
J: TRBJ2-7
size: once
CDR3: CASSFPPRLAGEPYEQYF
DNA: TGCGCCAGCAGCTTTCCCCCCCGACTAGCGGGGGAACCCTACGAGCAGTACTTC

D: TRBD2
V: TRBV5-3
J: TRBJ2-5
size: .
CDR3: CARSHYSEREWETQYF
DNA: TGTGCCAGAAGCCATTACTCCGAGCGGGAGTGGGAGACCCAGTACTTC

D: TRBD2
V: TRBV5-8
J: TRBJ2-7
size: .
CDR3: CASSLIGTSDEQYF
DNA: TGTGCCAGCAGCTTGATTGGGACTAGCGACGAGCAGTACTTC

D: TRBD2
V: TRBV7-3
J: TRBJ2-3
size: .
CDR3: CASSYQAGVADTQYF
DNA: TGTGCCAGCAGCTACCAGGCGGGAGTGGCAGATACGCAGTATTTT

D: .
V: TRBV4-1
J: TRBJ1-5
size: .
CDR3: CASSQVDLIPSNQPQHF
DNA: TGCGCCAGCAGCCAAGTGGATCTTATTCCTAGCAATCAGCCCCAGCATTTT

D: .
V: TRBV5-1
J: TRBJ2-1
size: few
CDR3: CASSPEPRAGEQFF
DNA: TGCGCCAGCAGCCCCGAACCCCGCGCGGGTGAGCAGTTCTTC

D: TRBD2
V: TRBV7-9
J: TRBJ2-5
size: .
CDR3: CASSYGRGGPQETQYF
DNA: TGTGCCAGCAGCTACGGGAGGGGTGGGCCCCAAGAGACCCAGTACTTC

D: .
V: TRBV6-5
J: TRBJ2-6
size: few
CDR3: CASSWTVSTNVLTF
DNA: TGTGCCAGCAGCTGGACAGTTAGCACCAACGTCCTGACTTTC

D: .
V: TRBV5-1
J: TRBJ2-7
size: .
CDR3: CASSSAVTGGYEQYF
DNA: TGCGCCAGCAGTTCTGCTGTGACAGGTGGCTACGAGCAGTACTTC

D: .
V: TRBV7-7
J: TRBJ2-5
size: .
CDR3: CASSFAGSQETQYF
DNA: TGTGCCAGCAGCTTTGCCGGGAGCCAAGAGACCCAGTACTTC

D: TRBD2
V: TRBV9
J: TRBJ2-1
size: few
CDR3: CASSPPSEEGRAKNEQFF
DNA: TGTGCCAGCAGCCCACCTTCGGAAGAAGGGAGGGCTAAGAATGAGCAGTTCTTC

D: .
V: TRBV11-2
J: TRBJ1-6
size: .
CDR3: CASSSSPSNSPLHF
DNA: TGTGCCAGCAGCTCCAGCCCGAGCAATTCACCCCTCCACTTT

D: TRBD2
V: TRBV5-1
J: TRBJ2-5
size: .
CDR3: CASSLALAGGGQETQYF
DNA: TGCGCCAGCAGCTTGGCCCTAGCGGGAGGAGGCCAAGAGACCCAGTACTTC

D: .
V: TRBV28
J: TRBJ1-2
size: few
CDR3: CASSFQGGLGGYTF
DNA: TGTGCCAGCAGTTTCCAGGGTGGATTAGGTGGCTACACCTTC

D: TRBD2
V: TRBV28
J: TRBJ2-7
size: once
CDR3: CASSPLAGWREQYF
DNA: TGTGCCAGCAGTCCTCTAGCGGGATGGAGGGAGCAGTACTTC

D: TRBD1
V: TRBV6-5
J: TRBJ1-2
size: .
CDR3: CASSQGQGIGGYTF
DNA: TGTGCCAGCAGCCAAGGACAGGGCATAGGTGGCTACACCTTC

D: .
V: TRBV5-1
J: TRBJ1-1
size: many
CDR3: CASSLSGAQNEAFF
DNA: TGCGCCAGCAGCTTGTCCGGGGCCCAAAATGAAGCTTTCTTT

D: .
V: TRBV9
J: TRBJ1-4
size: .
CDR3: CASSVGYGAVRRDEKLFF
DNA: TGTGCCAGCAGCGTAGGTTACGGAGCAGTGCGGCGGGATGAAAAACTGTTTTTT

D: .
V: TRBV10-3
J: TRBJ2-7
size: .
CDR3: CAISESRGGKSYEQYF
DNA: TGTGCCATCAGTGAGTCGAGGGGCGGCAAAAGCTACGAGCAGTACTTC

D: .
V: TRBV29-1
J: TRBJ2-1
size: .
CDR3: CSAGLLYNEQFF
DNA: TGCAGCGCCGGCTTGTTGTACAATGAGCAGTTCTTC

D: TRBD1
V: TRBV28
J: TRBJ1-1
size: .
CDR3: CASSTRQGEAFF
DNA: TGTGCCAGCAGTACCCGACAGGGTGAAGCTTTCTTT

D: .
V: TRBV11-1
J: TRBJ1-1
size: .
CDR3: CASSLSRGLNTEAFF
DNA: TGTGCCAGCAGCTTAAGTCGGGGGTTGAACACTGAAGCTTTCTTT

D: TRBD1
V: TRBV28
J: TRBJ2-7
size: .
CDR3: CASSPTGGNGHYEQYF
DNA: TGTGCCAGCAGTCCAACAGGGGGGAACGGACACTACGAGCAGTACTTC

D: TRBD1
V: TRBV5-6
J: TRBJ2-5
size: .
CDR3: CASSSRARGTRRTQYF
DNA: TGTGCCAGCAGCTCCCGGGCCAGGGGGACGCGGCGGACCCAGTACTTC

D: TRBD1
V: TRBV6-1
J: TRBJ1-4
size: .
CDR3: CASSERWTGSEKLFF
DNA: TGTGCCAGCAGTGAACGGTGGACAGGGAGTGAAAAACTGTTTTTT

D: .
V: TRBV6-6
J: TRBJ2-1
size: .
CDR3: CASSQTRLGYNEQFF
DNA: TGTGCCAGCAGCCAAACTAGACTCGGATACAATGAGCAGTTCTTC

D: .
V: TRBV7-2
J: TRBJ2-7
size: .
CDR3: CASSPRGGVYEQYF
DNA: TGTGCCAGCAGCCCCCGAGGGGGGGTCTACGAGCAGTACTTC

D: TRBD1
V: TRBV30
J: TRBJ2-3
size: .
CDR3: CAWSDTGGTQYF
DNA: TGTGCCTGGAGCGATACAGGGGGTACGCAGTATTTT

D: TRBD1
V: TRBV11-3
J: TRBJ2-5
size: many
CDR3: CASSVRGRETQYF
DNA: TGTGCCAGCAGCGTCAGGGGGCGGGAGACCCAGTACTTC

D: .
V: TRBV11-2
J: TRBJ1-2
size: .
CDR3: CASSLRVFYGYTF
DNA: TGTGCCAGCAGCTTAAGGGTTTTCTATGGCTACACCTTC

D: .
V: TRBV18
J: TRBJ1-4
size: .
CDR3: CASSPPGEGHEKLFF
DNA: TGTGCCAGCTCACCACCAGGAGAGGGGCATGAAAAACTGTTTTTT

D: TRBD2
V: TRBV6-1
J: TRBJ2-4
size: .
CDR3: CASSEAGLAAPGNIQYF
DNA: TGTGCCAGCAGTGAAGCCGGACTAGCGGCCCCCGGGAACATTCAGTACTTC

D: .
V: TRBV28
J: TRBJ2-1
size: .
CDR3: CASSLLVGEQFF
DNA: TGTGCCAGCAGCCTCTTAGTAGGAGAGCAGTTCTTC

D: .
V: TRBV19
J: TRBJ1-5
size: .
CDR3: CASVNQPQHF
DNA: TGTGCCAGTGTTAATCAGCCCCAGCATTTT

D: TRBD1
V: TRBV7-2
J: TRBJ2-7
size: few
CDR3: CASSFLRDSYEQYF
DNA: TGTGCCAGCAGCTTTCTCCGGGACAGCTACGAGCAGTACTTC

D: .
V: TRBV19
J: TRBJ2-3
size: .
CDR3: CARQPRATDTQYF
DNA: TGTGCCAGGCAACCTCGGGCCACAGATACGCAGTATTTT

D: .
V: TRBV9
J: TRBJ2-2
size: .
CDR3: CASSPQLRGSDTGELFF
DNA: TGTGCCAGCAGCCCCCAGCTAAGGGGGTCCGACACCGGGGAGCTGTTTTTT

D: .
V: TRBV11-2
J: TRBJ2-7
size: .
CDR3: CASSLVPARNSYEQYF
DNA: TGTGCCAGCAGCTTAGTCCCCGCCCGTAACTCCTACGAGCAGTACTTC